The present entry profiles one TCR beta chain with its context. What it binds is unknown. Germline V gene sequence: CDR1 SGHTA, CDR2 FQGTGA. This CDR3 spans 16 amino acids. With 2 bases removed from V and 2 bases from J, the gap between germline ends came to 14 bases. Primers used in a second PCR of about 6 to 11 cycles were a sample-barcoded 5' primer and a J-beta primer mix. All cDNA molecules were each tagged by a template-switch adaptor with 12 random nucleotides. Sequencing yielded, for each sample, at least 3 million paired-end reads carrying CDR3. TCRdb fed the 5' RACE reads into MiXCR, producing one record per CDR3 protein. The data hold around 580,000 distinct CDR3 sequences, with 40% to 55% observed a single time. There were healthy Caucasian individuals from Russia, aged roughly 6 to 90, serving as donors. The entry originates in a study of blood T cells in healthy people across ages. Study-wide points: Naive CD4+ cells and diversity were both higher in long-lived donors than in aged donors.

The rearrangement joins TRBV7-3 to TRBJ2-3; D tentatively fits TRBD1 or TRBD2 (5 bases each). This TCR derives from an elderly man in good health. The sequenced sample was blood. The CDR3 sequence: CASSLGTHRFTDTQYF. The DNA for the CDR3 is TGTGCCAGCAGCTTAGGGACCCATCGGTTCACAGATACGCAGTATTTT. Using reference TRBV7-3 and TRBJ2-3 for the parts outside the CDR3, the full variable domain is GAGVSQTPSNKVTEKGKYVELRCDPISGHTALYWYRQSLGQGPEFLIYFQGTGAADDSGLPNDRFFAVRPEGSVSTLKIQRTERGDSAVYLCASSLGTHRFTDTQYFGPGTRLTVL.